This TCR beta chain originates from a study of T cell responses to AZD1222 COVID-19 vaccine. Study-level points and caveats: Possibly, clonal diversity was underestimated; donors were largely white British and included more females.

This clone has a handful of counts. Its antigen is unidentified. Germline values: CDR1 LNHDA, CDR2 SQIVND (reference sequence). The V and J ends lost 5 bases and 4 bases, in that order; junction bases with no gene match: 8. This CDR3 spans 15 amino acids. Clones were sequenced by immunoSEQ multiplex PCR, and TCRdb holds only the in-frame ones, with some missing. Among about 55,000 clones listed, 88% were seen once. The sequence came from an adult in good health. Sequencing used peripheral blood, obtained on day 0 of AZD1222 vaccination. The rearrangement links TRBV19 to TRBJ2-1, with 7 bases that match TRBD2. The CDR3 spells CASSWGGSGYNEQFF. DNA for the CDR3: TGTGCCAGTAGTTGGGGCGGGAGTGGATACAATGAGCAGTTCTTC.